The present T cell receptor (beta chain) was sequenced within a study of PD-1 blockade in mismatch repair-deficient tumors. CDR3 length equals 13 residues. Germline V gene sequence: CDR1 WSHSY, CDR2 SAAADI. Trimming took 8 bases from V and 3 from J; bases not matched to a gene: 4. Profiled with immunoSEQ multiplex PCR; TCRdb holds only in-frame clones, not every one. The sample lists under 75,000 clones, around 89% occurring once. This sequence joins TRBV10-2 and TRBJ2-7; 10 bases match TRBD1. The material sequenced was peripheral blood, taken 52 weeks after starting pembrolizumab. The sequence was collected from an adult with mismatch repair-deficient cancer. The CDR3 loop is CASSRDRGYEQYF. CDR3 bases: TGCGCCAGCTCCCGGGACAGGGGCTACGAGCAGTACTTC.